The 23 T cell receptor beta chains reported below all come from one sample, sequenced in a study of OX40 agonist ivuxolimab in advanced cancers. Assay used: immunoSEQ multiplex PCR; TCRdb lists only in-frame clones, some missing. The table shows about 50,000 clones, with roughly 85% occurring only once. The material was CD4+ or CD8+ T cells sorted from blood, obtained in a trial of the OX40 agonist ivuxolimab. These receptors all come from an adult with an advanced solid tumor such as melanoma, head and neck, liver or kidney cancer.

This chain links TRBV28 with TRBJ2-2, with D unresolved. Germline CDR1 reads MDHEN; CDR2 reads SYDVKM. Trimming took 2 bases from V and 5 from J, leaving 6 bases between them. CDR3 length: 13 residues. The CDR3 loop is CASSLRVTGELFF. In DNA form, the CDR3 reads TGTGCCAGCAGTTTACGAGTTACCGGGGAGCTGTTTTTT.

This clone showed up just a few times. The J gene is TRBJ1-1, the V gene TRBV6-6; unclear D gene. Trimming took off 2 bases at V and 6 bases at J, with 7 bases between the two ends. This CDR3 has 12 amino acids. Per germline, CDR1 MNHNY and CDR2 SVGAGI (reference sequence). The CDR3 loop reads CASSYDVSEAFF. CDR3 coding DNA: TGTGCCAGCAGTTACGACGTTTCTGAAGCTTTCTTT.

The V and J genes are TRBV15 and TRBJ2-3, with 8 bases fitting TRBD2. Trimming removed 3 bases from V and 1 base from J; junction bases left unmatched: 3. The germline CDR1 and CDR2 sequences are LNHNV and YYDKDF (reference sequence). This CDR3 contains 15 residues. The DNA for the CDR3 is TGTGCCACCAGCAGGGGCGGGGGGCGCACAGATACGCAGTATTTT. Protein: CATSRGGGRTDTQYF. The full variable domain, its missing parts supplied by reference TRBV15 and TRBJ2-3, is DAMVIQNPRYQVTQFGKPVTLSCSQTLNHNVMYWYQQKSSQAPKLLFHYYDKDFNNEADTPDNFQSRRPNTSFCFLDIRSPGLGDTAMYLCATSRGGGRTDTQYFGPGTRLTVL.

This chain links TRBV30 with TRBJ1-2; a possible D gene is TRBD1 (6 bases). The V end lost 5 bases, the J end lost 8 bases, and 15 bases lay between the germline ends. CDR1 is GTSNPN, CDR2 SVGIG, per germline (reference sequence). The CDR3 has 12 residues. CDR3 region: CAWRRGTIGYTF. In DNA form, the CDR3 reads TGTGCCTGGCGTAGGGGGACGATCGGCTACACCTTC.

The chain combines TRBV30 with TRBJ2-5; D might be TRBD1 (6 bases). CDR3 size: 13 residues. Germline V gives CDR1 GTSNPN, CDR2 SVGIG (reference sequence). V was pared by 0 bases and J by 5 bases, with 10 bases between. CDR3: CAWSVGGRETQYF. The DNA for the CDR3 is TGTGCCTGGAGTGTAGGGGGAAGGGAGACCCAGTACTTC.

The rearrangement links TRBV5-4 to TRBJ2-7, with unresolved D. The V gene lost 2 bases and the J gene lost 6 bases, with 9 bases spanning the gap. The CDR3 spans 12 residues. The germline gives CDR1 SGHNT, CDR2 YYREEE (reference sequence). The CDR3 reads CASSLGQSEQYF. The DNA of the CDR3 is TGTGCCAGCAGCTTAGGTCAGAGCGAGCAGTACTTC.

The V gene is TRBV6-5, the J gene TRBJ2-7; 7 bases align to TRBD1. The CDR3 has 15 amino acids. In germline, CDR1 is MNHEY, CDR2 SVGAGI. V lost 10 bases to trimming and J lost 0 bases; unmatched junction nucleotides: 12. For the CDR3, the DNA is TGTGCCACAAAGGTCAGGACAGGAGACTCCTACGAGCAGTACTTC. It is translated as CATKVRTGDSYEQYF.

The chain is built from TRBV19 and TRBJ1-5, with D tentatively TRBD1 (6 bases). Germline V gene data show CDR1 as LNHDA and CDR2 as SQIVND (reference sequence). V dropped 0 bases and J dropped 1 base, with 13 bases sitting between them. The CDR3 runs to 17 residues. The CDR3: CASSIEQGLGSNQPQHF. CDR3 in DNA: TGTGCCAGTAGTATAGAACAGGGACTCGGAAGCAATCAGCCCCAGCATTTT.

The chain has TRBV2 and TRBJ1-3; weak D call: TRBD1 (6 bases). The CDR3 contains 14 residues. Trimming removed 4 bases at V and 0 bases at J, with 7 bases between. The V gene's germline CDR1 is SNHLY and CDR2 FYNNEI. CDR3 amino acids: CASSGTVSGNTIYF. CDR3 DNA sequence: TGTGCCAGCAGTGGGACAGTCTCTGGAAACACCATATATTTT.

The chain has TRBV11-3 and TRBJ2-7; unclear D gene. The CDR3 has 13 residues. The germline V and J ends were trimmed by 4 bases and 4 bases, with 11 bases remaining between them. Germline-derived CDR1 and CDR2 are SGHNT and YENEEA. CDR3 nucleotides: TGTGCCAGCAGCTCAACGACCCGATACGAGCAGTACTTC. Translation: CASSSTTRYEQYF.

The chain joins TRBV6-4 to TRBJ2-7; D is unclear. Trimming removed 6 bases from V and 2 bases from J, with 11 bases in between. Germline V gives CDR1 MRHNA, CDR2 SNTAGT. This CDR3 has 13 residues. The CDR3 sequence: CASSPEPTYEQYF. The CDR3 DNA reads as TGTGCCAGCAGCCCCGAGCCGACCTACGAGCAGTACTTC.

The chain recombines TRBV6-4 with TRBJ2-4; 8 nucleotides line up with TRBD1. The CDR3 sequence is 21 residues long. The V and J ends lost 0 bases and 3 bases, in that order; junction bases with no gene match: 19. The germline CDR1 and CDR2 sequences are MRHNA and SNTAGT. CDR3 sequence reads: CASSDSTTGEYVVENKNIQYF. The CDR3 DNA reads TGTGCCAGCAGTGACTCAACGACAGGGGAGTATGTAGTAGAGAACAAAAACATTCAGTACTTC.

This CDR3 is CASKGNLAKNIQYF. The CDR3 region has the DNA TGTGCCAGCAAGGGGAACCTAGCCAAAAACATTCAGTACTTC. The chain employs TRBV28 and TRBJ2-4, with a weak D call TRBD1 (5 bases). Trimming removed 7 bases at V and 0 bases at J, with 10 bases between. The CDR3 is 14 residues long. The germline V gene encodes CDR1 MDHEN and CDR2 SYDVKM.

CDR3: CASSLGRAHEQYF. The DNA for the CDR3 is TGTGCCAGCAGCTTAGGCAGGGCCCACGAGCAGTACTTC. The chain combines TRBV7-9 with TRBJ2-7, with TRBD1 as a possible D gene (5 bases). The CDR3 loop spans 13 amino acids. Germline CDR1 reads SEHNR; CDR2 reads FQNEAQ (reference sequence). The germline V and J ends were trimmed by 1 base and 5 bases, with 9 bases remaining between them. The full variable domain, its missing parts supplied by reference TRBV7-9 and TRBJ2-7, is DTGVSQNPRHKITKRGQNVTFRCDPISEHNRLYWYRQTLGQGPEFLTYFQNEAQLEKSRLLSDRFSAERPKGSFSTLEIQRTEQGDSAMYLCASSLGRAHEQYFGPGTRLTVT.

This chain joins TRBV6-1 and TRBJ1-2; a possible D gene is TRBD1 (6 bases). CDR1 is MNHNS and CDR2 is SASEGT in the germline V gene. The CDR3 is 14 amino acids. The germline V and J ends were trimmed by 8 bases and 7 bases, with 20 bases remaining between them. The CDR3 DNA reads TGTGCCAGCCGTGGGGGCCCAGGAGGAAGTGGCTACACCTTC. As protein: CASRGGPGGSGYTF.

The gene calls are TRBV11-2 and TRBJ2-7, with D perhaps TRBD2 (6 bases). Germline values: CDR1 SGHAT, CDR2 FQNNGV. The ends were cut back, 4 bases at V and 1 base at J, with 14 bases in the middle. This CDR3 comprises 15 residues. The CDR3 here is CASSSWVSGSYEQYF. The CDR3 DNA sequence: TGTGCCAGCAGCTCGTGGGTTAGCGGATCCTACGAGCAGTACTTC.

The rearrangement uses TRBV7-2 and TRBJ1-2; 7 positions match TRBD1. The CDR3 extends over 13 amino acids. Germline V CDR1 and CDR2: SGHTA, FQGNSA. Trimming at V came to 4 bases and at J to 7 bases, leaving 6 bases not matched to a gene. The CDR3 region is CASSSTGVGGYTF. For the CDR3, the DNA is TGTGCCAGCAGCTCCACAGGGGTGGGTGGCTACACCTTC.

A note on this clone: Sequence at one end of the junction differs from germline and may be a read error. The sample holds other DNA sequences that translate to the same CDR3. The chain recombines TRBV25-1 with TRBJ2-3, with 8 bases fitting TRBD2. Per germline, CDR1 MGHDK and CDR2 SYGVNS. The length of the CDR3 is 14 residues. CDR3 nucleotide sequence: TGCGCCAGCATGGCGGGAGGAAGCACAGATACGCAGTATTTT. The encoded protein is CASMAGGSTDTQYF.

The chain recombines TRBV11-3 with TRBJ2-2; no clear D gene. The CDR3 is made up of 12 amino acids. Germline CDR1 is SGHNT and CDR2 is YENEEA. The V end lost 3 bases, the J end lost 7 bases, and 6 bases lay between the germline ends. The CDR3 bases are TGTGCCAGCAGCTTTAAGGTCGGGGAGCTGTTTTTT. Translated, it gives CASSFKVGELFF.

V and J are TRBV5-1 and TRBJ2-7; 7 bases match TRBD2. Germline V gives CDR1 SGHRS, CDR2 YFSETQ. CDR3 length: 13 residues. The J segment lost 9 bases and the V segment lost 0 bases, leaving 6 bases of the junction unmatched. This CDR3 reads CASSLGPGEGQYF. The CDR3 bases are TGCGCCAGCAGCTTGGGTCCGGGGGAGGGGCAGTACTTC.

This clone was seen a few times. CDR3: CASSDQALEAFF. DNA of the CDR3: TGTGCCAGCAGTGATCAGGCCCTCGAAGCTTTCTTT. The rearrangement links TRBV6-1 to TRBJ1-1, with D hard to call. CDR1 and CDR2 from the germline V gene are MNHNS and SASEGT. The CDR3 spans 12 residues. Trimming took 3 bases from V and 8 from J, leaving 10 bases between them.

The V gene is TRBV6-1, the J gene TRBJ2-7; D uncertain. V was shortened by 2 bases and J by 4 bases, with 9 bases between the two germline ends. Germline lookup yields CDR1 MNHNS and CDR2 SASEGT. This CDR3 has 13 amino acids. The CDR3 bases are TGTGCCAGCAGTGAATGGGGTGGTTACGAGCAGTACTTC. It yields the protein CASSEWGGYEQYF.

The genes are TRBV6-9 and TRBJ1-2, with a tentative D call TRBD1 (5 bases). Germline CDR1 and CDR2: MNHGY and SVAAGI. Trimming took off 3 bases at V and 8 bases at J, with 19 bases between the two ends. CDR3 length: 15 residues. The CDR3 here is CASSYGVGQDMGYTF. DNA for the CDR3: TGTGCCAGCAGTTACGGCGTAGGGCAGGACATGGGCTACACCTTC.